The 21 T cell receptor beta chains below come from one sample, sequenced in a study of tissue T cells after allogeneic stem cell transplantation. The protocol was immunoSEQ multiplex PCR, while the TCRdb copy is restricted to in-frame clones and leaves out a portion. The data contain about 3,000 clones, around 50% of them seen just once; the ten biggest clones take up 22%. Time point here: mouse harvest day 14 after allogeneic transplant. Each mouse received 10^7 T-cell-depleted marrow cells plus 10^6 splenic CD5+ T cells by tail vein. The specimen was gut tissue. These receptors were collected from a female BALB/c mouse given C57BL/6 T cells with graft-versus-host disease after an allogeneic hematopoietic cell transplant.

With regard to this clone: The listed genes are named as in mouse. Other DNA sequences within the sample encode an identical CDR3. CDR3 bases read: TGTGCCAGCAGTCTGCCGGGACAAATTTCCAACGAAAGATTATTT. As protein: CASSLPGQISNERLF. The CDR3 as a whole reads CASSLPGQISNERLFF. The J gene is TRBJ1-4, the V gene TRBV26; D may be TRBD1 (6 bases). The read gets to within 1 residue of the CDR3 end, and the germline J gene fills in the rest. With 2 bases removed from V and 0 bases from J, the gap between germline ends came to 10 bases. This CDR3 is 16 amino acids long. The germline V gene has CDR1 KGHPV and CDR2 FQNQEV (reference sequence).

As to this clone: Germline and genes: mouse. CDR3 bases read: TGTGCTAGCAGTCCGGGACAGGGGAGCGAACAGTAC. The encoded protein is CASSPGQGSEQY. The whole CDR3 region reads CASSPGQGSEQYF. The chain links TRBV29 to TRBJ2-7; 10 bases are shared with TRBD1. Coverage ceases 1 residue before the CDR3 finishes, and the germline J gene fills in the end. This CDR3 has 13 amino acids. V lost 5 bases to trimming and J lost 7 bases; unmatched junction nucleotides: 5. Looked up from germline, CDR1 is MSHET and CDR2 is SYDVDS.

The table lists this clone with a count of one. Gene names are the mouse ones. The sequence runs out 1 residue before the end of the CDR3; the remainder is reconstructed from the germline J gene. V usage is TRBV23 and J usage is TRBJ2-5; TRBD2, the D gene given by the table, was not confirmed from the DNA. The CDR3 length is 15 residues. From germline, CDR1 is KGHTA and CDR2 FQNQQP. The part of the CDR3 DNA that was read is TGCTCCAGCAGTCAGAACCTGGGGGCCCAAGACACCCAGTAC. Protein product: CSSSQNLGAQDTQY. The whole CDR3 protein reads CSSSQNLGAQDTQYF. The full variable domain, in which reference TRBV23 and TRBJ2-5 provide the parts outside the CDR3, is DAAVTQKPRYLIKMKGQEAEMKCIPEKGHTAVFWYQQKQSKELKFLIYFQNQQPLDQIDMVKERFSAVCPSSSLCSLGIRTCEAEDSALYLCSSSQNLGAQDTQYFGPGTRLLVL.

Concerning this clone: Each gene name is a mouse one. From the germline J gene comes the end of the CDR3, since the read stops 1 residue before it. The chain carries TRBV26 and TRBJ1-2; D remains ambiguous. This CDR3 has 13 amino acids. V lost 7 bases to trimming and J lost 0 bases, with 9 bases between them. Germline loops: CDR1 KGHPV, CDR2 FQNQEV (reference sequence). CDR3 DNA, as far as it was read: TGTGCCAGCATCCTACACACAAACTCCGACTACACC. The encoded protein is CASILHTNSDYT. The whole CDR3 region reads CASILHTNSDYTF.

The table lists this clone with a few counts. Gene names are the mouse ones. The read stops 1 residue short of the end of the CDR3; the missing end is completed from the germline J gene. The chain has TRBV23 and TRBJ1-6; the table's D call, TRBD1, has no DNA check behind it. TRBJ1-6 carries the ORF label, with uncertain function. Germline V gene sequence: CDR1 KGHTA, CDR2 FQNQQP. This CDR3 comprises 13 residues. This CDR3 is CSSSQDRNSPLYF. The sequenced CDR3 bases are TGCTCCAGCAGTCAAGACAGAAATTCGCCCCTCTAC.

This clone was detected a few times. These gene names are mouse names. The read ends 1 residue shy of where the CDR3 ends; the end is completed using the germline J gene. The chain carries TRBV3 and TRBJ2-4, with D hard to call. CDR3 size: 12 residues. Trimming stripped 6 bases from V and 0 bases from J, with 4 bases between. Germline CDR1 and CDR2: SNHLY and FYNGKV (reference sequence). Incomplete CDR3 DNA: TGTGCCAGCAGAAGCAGTCAAAACACCTTGTAC. Translated: CASRSSQNTLY. In full, the CDR3 is CASRSSQNTLYF.

Of note for this clone: The genes and germline here are from mouse. Read coverage stops 1 residue before the CDR3 terminus; the germline J gene supplies the remainder. This chain joins TRBV26 and TRBJ1-2, with 7 bases fitting TRBD1. CDR3 length: 14 amino acids. CDR1 is KGHPV, CDR2 FQNQEV, per germline (reference sequence). Trimming removed 2 bases from V and 0 bases from J; junction bases left unmatched: 0. The CDR3 here is CASSLGTANSDYTF. Incomplete CDR3 DNA: TGTGCCAGCAGTCTGGGGACAGCAAACTCCGACTACACC.

Turning to this clone: Gene and germline names: mouse. The sequenced fragment ends 1 residue before the CDR3 boundary, so the rest is inferred from the germline J gene. This chain connects TRBV26 to TRBJ1-3; tentative D call: TRBD1 (5 bases). Per germline, CDR1 KGHPV and CDR2 FQNQEV (reference sequence). The CDR3 has 15 residues. V was clipped by 4 bases and J by 0 bases, with 10 bases between them. The CDR3 bases that were read are TGTGCCAGCAGTCCGACAGTATTTTCTGGAAATACGCTCTAT. This encodes CASSPTVFSGNTLY. The complete CDR3 reads CASSPTVFSGNTLYF.

This clone appeared a few times. Gene and germline names: mouse. The read is 1 residue too short to cover the CDR3 end, so that end is filled in from the germline J gene. This chain connects TRBV26 to TRBJ1-2; no definite D call. This CDR3 has 12 residues. With 2 bases removed from V and 0 bases from J, the gap between germline ends came to 1 base. Germline V gives CDR1 KGHPV, CDR2 FQNQEV (reference sequence). The sequenced CDR3 bases are TGTGCCAGCAGTCTGACAAACTCCGACTACACC. Translated, it gives CASSLTNSDYT. From start to end, the CDR3 is CASSLTNSDYTF.

Sample share makes this clone medium-sized. Gene names and germline match the mouse. The read is 1 residue too short to cover the CDR3 end, so that end is filled in from the germline J gene. Other nucleotide sequences from this sample produce the same CDR3. V usage is TRBV26 and J usage is TRBJ1-4; the D gene is possibly TRBD1 (6 bases). The ends were cut back, 2 bases at V and 0 bases at J, with 10 bases in the middle. CDR3 size: 16 residues. The V gene's germline CDR1 is KGHPV and CDR2 FQNQEV (reference sequence). The CDR3 sequence is CASSLPGQISNERLFF. Partial CDR3 DNA: TGTGCCAGCAGTCTGCCCGGACAGATTTCCAACGAAAGATTATTT.

The sample holds a few counts of this clone. Mouse gene names apply. The read terminates 1 residue before the CDR3 end, so the remaining end is supplied by the germline J gene. The chain combines TRBV13-2 with TRBJ2-7; 11 bases fit TRBD2. This CDR3 spans 12 amino acids. Germline V gene sequence: CDR1 NNHNN, CDR2 SYGAGS (reference sequence). Trimming at V came to 7 bases and at J to 5 bases, leaving 2 bases not matched to a gene. The covered CDR3 bases are TGTGCCAGCTGGACTGGGGGGAATGAACAGTAC. Residues: CASWTGGNEQY. In full, the CDR3 is CASWTGGNEQYF.

A note on this clone: The listed genes are named as in mouse. The read is 1 residue too short to cover the CDR3 end, so that end is filled in from the germline J gene. The chain combines TRBV26 with TRBJ1-6, with TRBD1 as a possible D gene (6 bases). TRBJ1-6 is flagged as an ORF with uncertain function. The germline CDR1 and CDR2 sequences are KGHPV and FQNQEV (reference sequence). CDR3 length: 13 residues. With 4 bases removed from V and 6 bases from J, the gap between germline ends came to 7 bases. CDR3 in amino acids: CASSPQGNSPLYF. CDR3 bases read: TGTGCCAGCAGTCCACAGGGTAATTCGCCCCTCTAC.

As to this clone: One end of the junction is discordant with germline, which a read error may explain. The genes are named according to mouse. Sequencing ends 1 residue short of the CDR3 end; the germline J gene provides the rest. J is TRBJ1-6 and V is TRBV31; D is unclear. TRBJ1-6 is assigned to the ORF class and has an uncertain function. Germline V lookup: CDR1 GKSSPN, CDR2 SITVG. There are 15 residues in the CDR3. The CDR3 loop is CAWSPPTRNTGHLYF. The DNA read from the CDR3 is TGCGCCTGGAGCCCCCCGACAAGAAACACCGGGCACCTCTAC.

To note about this clone: Gene and germline names: mouse. The read stops 1 residue short of the end of the CDR3; the missing end is completed from the germline J gene. The chain is built from TRBV13-2 and TRBJ2-4; 11 nucleotides line up with TRBD2. This CDR3 contains 14 residues. CDR1 is NNHNN, CDR2 SYGAGS, per germline (reference sequence). V lost 5 bases, J lost 5 bases, and 4 bases stayed unmatched. The CDR3 DNA, read in part, is TGTGCCAGCGGAGGACTGGGGGGAGGAAACACCTTGTAC. This encodes CASGGLGGGNTLY. The full CDR3 reads CASGGLGGGNTLYF.

Note on this clone: The gene names given are mouse names. The read ends 1 residue early relative to the CDR3; the germline J gene fills the gap. This chain connects TRBV31 to TRBJ2-7; D tentatively fits TRBD1 or TRBD2 (5 bases each). This CDR3 has 12 residues. The germline V and J ends were trimmed by 0 bases and 3 bases, with 6 bases remaining between them. The germline V gene has CDR1 GKSSPN and CDR2 SITVG. The CDR3 loop reads CAWSLGVYEQYF. Partial CDR3 DNA: TGTGCCTGGAGTCTGGGGGTCTATGAACAGTAC.

Of note for this clone: Genes here carry mouse names. The CDR3 extends 1 residue past the end of the read, so its final part is completed from the germline J gene. The chain joins TRBV29 to TRBJ1-1, with D perhaps TRBD1 (5 bases). The CDR3 is 14 residues long. From germline, CDR1 is MSHET and CDR2 SYDVDS. V dropped 5 bases and J dropped 0 bases, with 10 bases sitting between them. CDR3: CASSPGTPNTEVFF. CDR3 bases read: TGTGCTAGCAGTCCGGGGACTCCAAACACAGAAGTCTTC.

Details on this clone: Any gene name here is a mouse gene name. The CDR3 goes on 1 residue after the read ends, and that part is filled in from the germline J gene. Other DNA variants within this sample encode the same CDR3. The V call is TRBV1, the J call TRBJ2-3, with 8 bases fitting TRBD1. V lost 3 bases and J lost 0; bases outside the gene matches: 2. Germline loops: CDR1 NSQYPW, CDR2 LRSPGD (reference sequence). The CDR3 consists of 15 residues. The DNA read from the CDR3 is TGCACCTGCAGTGCTCAGGGGGCAAGTGCAGAAACGCTGTAT. Amino acid sequence: CTCSAQGASAETLY. The entire CDR3 protein is CTCSAQGASAETLYF.

On this clone itself: Gene names are the mouse ones. The read comes to an end 1 residue before the CDR3 does, leaving the germline J gene to fill in the end. This rearrangement joins TRBV24 to TRBJ2-7; 11 bases align to TRBD1. This CDR3 has 14 amino acids. In germline, CDR1 is KGHTA, CDR2 FRNEEI. The CDR3 here is CAAVGPGQGDEQYF. The sequenced CDR3 bases are TGTGCAGCAGTCGGACCGGGACAGGGGGATGAACAGTAC.

This clone was seen a handful of times. Mouse gene names apply. The read terminates 1 residue before the CDR3 end, so the remaining end is supplied by the germline J gene. The chain couples TRBV3 to TRBJ1-2; unclear D gene. Germline V gene data show CDR1 as SNHLY and CDR2 as FYNGKV (reference sequence). V was trimmed by 4 bases and J by 0 bases, leaving 6 bases between them. CDR3 length equals 13 residues. Partial CDR3 DNA: TGTGCCAGCAGCTCTCTCCCAAACTCCGACTACACC. Amino acids: CASSSLPNSDYT. The whole CDR3 region reads CASSSLPNSDYTF.

This clone was seen a few times. The listed genes are named as in mouse. From the germline J gene comes the end of the CDR3, since the read stops 1 residue before it. This chain connects TRBV20 to TRBJ2-7; the match to TRBD1 covers 9 bases. Germline values: CDR1 GFQATS, CDR2 STVNSAI. This CDR3 contains 12 residues. Germline trimming cut 3 bases from V and 4 bases from J; bases unmatched to any gene: 1. The CDR3: CGARQGAYEQYF. CDR3 bases read: TGTGGTGCTAGACAGGGGGCTTATGAACAGTAC.

This clone was seen a few times. Genes here carry mouse names. Read data end 1 residue before the CDR3 end; the end is taken from the germline J gene. This chain links TRBV14 with TRBJ1-3; no firm D call. The V gene lost 2 bases and the J gene lost 0 bases, with 3 bases spanning the gap. The CDR3 loop spans 13 amino acids. CDR1 is SGHDT and CDR2 is FRDEAV in the germline V gene. The CDR3 reads CASSLGSGNTLYF. The CDR3 bases that were read are TGTGCCAGCAGTTTAGGTTCTGGAAATACGCTCTAT. Using reference TRBV14 and TRBJ1-3 for the parts outside the CDR3, the full variable domain is EAGVTQSPRYAVLQEGQAVSFWCDPISGHDTLYWYQQPRDQGPQLLVYFRDEAVIDNSQLPSDRFSAVRPKGTNSTLKIQSAKQGDTATYLCASSLGSGNTLYFGEGSRLIVV.